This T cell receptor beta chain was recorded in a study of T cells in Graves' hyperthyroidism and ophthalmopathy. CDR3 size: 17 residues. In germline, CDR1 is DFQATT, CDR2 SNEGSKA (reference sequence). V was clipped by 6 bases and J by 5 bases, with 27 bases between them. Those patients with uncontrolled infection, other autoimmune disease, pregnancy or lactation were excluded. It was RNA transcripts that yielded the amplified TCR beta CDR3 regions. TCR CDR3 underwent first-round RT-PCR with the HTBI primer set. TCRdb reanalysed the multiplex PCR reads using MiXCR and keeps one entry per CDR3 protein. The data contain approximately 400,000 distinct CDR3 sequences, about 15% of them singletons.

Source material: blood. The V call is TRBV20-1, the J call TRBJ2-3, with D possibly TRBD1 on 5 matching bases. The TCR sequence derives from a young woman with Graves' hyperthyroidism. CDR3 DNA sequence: TGCAGTGCCCCCTTCCACCCCGTGGGGCAGGGAATAGATACGCAGTATTTT. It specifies CSAPFHPVGQGIDTQYF.